This TCR beta chain was recorded in a study of cytomegalovirus exposure and HLA in healthy donors. Study outcomes and limitations: When a later analysis compared HLA-associated TCR beta chains with equally common others, the HLA-associated chains turned out to be more clonally expanded and to have lower generation probabilities.

The PCR used 60 Vbeta and 13 Jbeta primers. Produced via immunoSEQ multiplex PCR; TCRdb's table is partial and in-frame only. The sample contains roughly 130,000 clones, around 79% of which appear only once. This clone was observed a handful of times. The antigen remains undetermined. The CDR3 is 17 residues long. Germline trimming cut 1 base from V and 2 bases from J; bases unmatched to any gene: 8. Germline V lookup: CDR1 SEHNR, CDR2 FQNEAQ (reference sequence). The specimen sequenced was PBMCs. This TCR was recovered from a woman in her forties in good health and CMV-seropositive. The chain couples TRBV7-9 to TRBJ2-7; 10 bases line up with TRBD2. Written as DNA, the CDR3 is TGTGCCAGCAGCTTAGGGCAGGGACTAGCGTCCCCCTACGAGCAGTACTTC. Encoded protein: CASSLGQGLASPYEQYF.